This record looks at one T cell receptor beta chain sequence and its context. The data were produced by immunoSEQ multiplex PCR, yet TCRdb's version contains in-frame clones alone and is incomplete. This sample has around 140,000 clones; roughly 86% occur once, and the top ten carry about 7.6%. The sample is drawn from a study of control samples from healthy donors and cancer patients. The trim removed 2 bases at V and 1 base at J, leaving 6 bases unmatched. Per germline, CDR1 SGHRS and CDR2 YFSETQ. This CDR3 region has 16 residues. The sample comprised PBMCs. V gene TRBV5-1 combines with J gene TRBJ2-1; 7 bases align to TRBD2. The receptor's source is a man in his forties or fifties with head and neck cancer. The CDR3 nucleotides read TGCGCCAGCAGCTTAACCGGGACTACTTCCTACAATGAGCAGTTCTTC. Translation: CASSLTGTTSYNEQFF.